The clone carrying this T cell receptor (beta chain) was detected ten times or more. Its antigen is still unknown. TCRdb analysed the PCR reads with MiXCR anew, one entry per CDR3 protein. The sample yields 50,000 to 65,000 distinct CDR3 sequences, almost 25% seen once. These data originate in a study of molecular identifiers for immune sequencing clone quantification. General observations from the study: Over 99% of effector molecules, yet under 1% of naive-cell molecules, were held by clones above 20 RNA copies.

The TCR was taken from a human donor in good health. Some libraries in this study had Jurkat cell RNA spiked in. The sample comprised naive CD8+ T cells from blood, with Jurkat cell RNA spiked in. Subset denoted: FACS-sorted CD8+CD4-CCR7+CD45RA+ naive T cells.

The CDR3 coding sequence is TGTGCCACCAATACCGGGGGAGACTACTATGGCTACACCTTC. Translating gives CATNTGGDYYGYTF. This sequence joins TRBV28 and TRBJ1-2; D may be TRBD1 (5 bases). CDR3 length equals 14 residues. Germline-derived CDR1 and CDR2 are MDHEN and SYDVKM. V was clipped by 10 bases and J by 3 bases, with 18 bases between them.